Described below is a single T cell receptor (beta chain) sequence and its context. The target antigen is unknown. Trimming cost V 2 bases and J 7 bases, with 21 bases left between them. Germline V gene lookup returns CDR1 GTSNPN and CDR2 SVGIG (reference sequence). There are 16 residues in the CDR3. Only in-frame clones appear in the TCRdb table, and some are missing; sequencing was by immunoSEQ multiplex PCR. The sample records about 40,000 clones, roughly 86% being singletons. These data originate in a study of OX40 agonist ivuxolimab in advanced cancers. Study-wide background: Patients undergoing dose escalation presented with hepatocellular carcinoma, melanoma, renal cell or head and neck cancer.

Study results and limitations: Both CD4+ and CD8+ T cell populations in blood had undergone clonal expansion by week 6 at 0.1 to 3.0 mg/kg. It was also the case that some nonresponders had low normalized T-cell clonal expansion. Relatively little clonal expansion, among the lowest observed, appeared in partial responders at 0.1-3.0 mg/kg.

V gene TRBV30 combines with J gene TRBJ1-5; the D gene is possibly TRBD1 (5 bases). The clonotype was recovered from an adult with an advanced solid tumor such as melanoma, head and neck, liver or kidney cancer. The sample in question was CD4+ or CD8+ T cells sorted from blood, obtained in a trial of the OX40 agonist ivuxolimab. The CDR3 loop is CAWSRTSGVPGQPQHF. CDR3 in DNA: TGTGCCTGGAGTCGTACCTCGGGGGTCCCGGGACAGCCCCAGCATTTT. The variable domain in full, completed from reference TRBV30 and TRBJ1-5, reads SQTIHQWPATLVQPVGSPLSLECTVEGTSNPNLYWYRQAAGRGLQLLFYSVGIGQISSEVPQNLSASRPQDRQFILSSKKLLLSDSGFYLCAWSRTSGVPGQPQHFGDGTRLSIL.